This is a list of T cell receptor beta chains from one sample in a study of technical replicates of blood from a handful of donors. Clones were sequenced by immunoSEQ multiplex PCR, and TCRdb holds only the in-frame ones, with some missing. The table includes tens of thousands of clones, more than 75% detected once. Sequencing used PBMCs. Receptors were obtained from a human donor in good health. Some clones in this sample may be carry-over from other donors' samples. The CDR3 runs from the conserved cysteine through the conserved F or W. The D gene is left open where the match is weak. The listing skips clone size in some rows; elsewhere it reads once, few, many or a size class.

j_call,d_call,clone_size,v_call,cdr3_aa,cdr3_nt
TRBJ2-1,NA,few,TRBV6-1,CASSEATRGVREQFF,TGTGCCAGCAGTGAAGCGACTAGAGGAGTAAGGGAGCAGTTCTTC
TRBJ2-1,TRBD2,once,TRBV4-2,CASSPRTSGSSHEQFF,TGTGCCAGCAGCCCACGGACTAGCGGGAGTTCCCATGAGCAGTTCTTC
TRBJ2-3,TRBD2,NA,TRBV5-1,CASRTSPTTDTQYF,TGCGCCAGCAGGACTAGCCCTACCACAGATACGCAGTATTTT
TRBJ2-3,NA,NA,TRBV6-5,CASTPAQTSTDTQYF,TGTGCCAGCACCCCTGCGCAGACTAGCACAGATACGCAGTATTTT
TRBJ1-6,NA,NA,TRBV2,CASMIKQWDNSPLHF,TGTGCCAGCATGATCAAACAGTGGGATAATTCACCCCTCCACTTT
TRBJ1-1,NA,few,TRBV7-3,CASSRSPGTEAFF,TGTGCCAGCAGCCGCTCTCCCGGGACTGAAGCTTTCTTT
TRBJ2-3,NA,once,TRBV7-2,CASSLAGRDTQYF,TGTGCCAGCAGCTTAGCGGGCCGAGATACGCAGTATTTT
TRBJ1-2,TRBD1,NA,TRBV25-1,CASSVGTGGLYGYTF,TGTGCCAGCAGTGTTGGGACAGGGGGCTTATATGGCTACACCTTC
TRBJ2-1,TRBD1,NA,TRBV29-1,CSADRDISFF,TGCAGCGCCGACAGGGATATCTCGTTCTTC
TRBJ1-4,TRBD1,NA,TRBV6-5,CASSLTGEIEKLFF,TGTGCCAGCAGCCTCACAGGGGAGATTGAAAAACTGTTTTTT
TRBJ2-5,TRBD2,NA,TRBV7-6,CASRETSGEGGTQYF,TGTGCCAGCAGGGAGACTAGCGGGGAGGGCGGGACCCAGTACTTC
TRBJ2-2,TRBD1,NA,TRBV4-3,CASSQEGQGARELFF,TGCGCCAGCAGCCAAGAAGGGCAGGGGGCGAGGGAGCTGTTTTTT
TRBJ1-6,TRBD1,NA,TRBV6-7,CASGLTGENSPLHF,TGTGCCAGCGGCCTGACAGGGGAAAATTCACCCCTCCACTTT